Only one count was recorded for the clone carrying this T cell receptor (beta chain). Trimming removed 3 bases from V and 0 bases from J; junction bases left unmatched: 4. The CDR3 runs 17 residues. Germline V gene data show CDR1 as SGHTA and CDR2 as FQGNSA. The sample is drawn from a study of cytomegalovirus exposure and HLA in healthy donors. The primer mix had 60 Vbeta and 13 Jbeta primers. Method: immunoSEQ multiplex PCR; TCRdb's copy keeps in-frame clones and lacks some. Among more than 100,000 clones listed, more than 60% were seen once. This clonotype originated in a man between 18 and 29 years old in good health and CMV-seronegative. The rearrangement joins TRBV7-2 to TRBJ2-3, with 12 positions matching TRBD2. The sample consisted of PBMCs. The CDR3 spells CASSLAGTSGSTDTQYF. CDR3 coding DNA: TGTGCCAGCAGCTTGGCAGGGACTAGCGGGAGCACAGATACGCAGTATTTT.